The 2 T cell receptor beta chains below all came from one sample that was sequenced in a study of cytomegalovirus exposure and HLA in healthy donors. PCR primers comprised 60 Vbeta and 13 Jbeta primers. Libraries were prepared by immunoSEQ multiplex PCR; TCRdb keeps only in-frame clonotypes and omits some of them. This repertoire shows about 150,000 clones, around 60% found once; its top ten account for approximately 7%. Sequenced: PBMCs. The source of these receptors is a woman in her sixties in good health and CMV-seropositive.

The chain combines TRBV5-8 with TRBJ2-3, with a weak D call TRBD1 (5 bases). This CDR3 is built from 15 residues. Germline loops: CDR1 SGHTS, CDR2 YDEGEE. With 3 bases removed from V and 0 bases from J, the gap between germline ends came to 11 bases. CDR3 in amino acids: CASSSRQTSTDTQYF. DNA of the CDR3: TGTGCCAGCAGCTCCCGACAGACTAGCACAGATACGCAGTATTTT.

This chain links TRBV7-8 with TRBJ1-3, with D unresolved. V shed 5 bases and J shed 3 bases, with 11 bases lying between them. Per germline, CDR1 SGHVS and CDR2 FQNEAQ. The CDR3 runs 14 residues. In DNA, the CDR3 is TGTGCCAGCAGCGTCCGAGGGTTTGGAAACACCATATATTTT. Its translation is CASSVRGFGNTIYF.